The rows below give T cell receptor beta chains drawn from one sample of a study of OX40 agonist ivuxolimab in advanced cancers. TCRdb's copy holds only in-frame clones and misses some; the assay was immunoSEQ multiplex PCR. Of tens of thousands of clones in the sample, around 90% were seen once. Sequenced here: CD4+ or CD8+ T cells sorted from blood, sampled in a trial of the OX40 agonist ivuxolimab. These receptors originate from an adult with an advanced solid tumor such as melanoma, head and neck, liver or kidney cancer. Both conserved end residues are part of each CDR3. Each record gives: clone size, V gene, J gene, D gene, CDR3 protein, CDR3 DNA. A D gene is named only where the DNA matches it firmly. The size field is filled for only some rows; it gives once, few, many or a size class.

-,TRBV28,TRBJ2-1,-,CASSLTTSSDEQFF,TGTGCCAGCAGTTTAACTACTAGCTCAGACGAGCAGTTCTTC
-,TRBV13,TRBJ2-3,-,CASSTFGATVEQYF,TGTGCCAGCAGCACATTTGGCGCCACCGTCGAACAGTATTTT
-,TRBV5-6,TRBJ1-6,TRBD1,CASSPRGQGNSPLHF,TGTGCCAGCAGCCCCCGGGGACAGGGAAATTCACCCCTCCACTTT
-,TRBV5-4,TRBJ1-4,-,CASSLGGGGKLFF,TGTGCCAGCAGCTTGGGCGGGGGGGGAAAACTGTTTTTT
-,TRBV28,TRBJ2-7,-,CASSLVGLSHEQYF,TGTGCCAGCAGTTTAGTCGGACTAAGCCACGAGCAGTACTTC
few,TRBV27,TRBJ2-7,TRBD2,CASRETGTTVREQYF,TGTGCCAGCAGAGAGACCGGGACTACCGTTAGGGAGCAGTACTTC
-,TRBV19,TRBJ2-1,-,CASSWTGNEYNEQFF,TGTGCCAGTTCCTGGACTGGGAACGAATACAATGAGCAGTTCTTC
-,TRBV13,TRBJ2-7,-,CASSLLRTYEQYF,TGTGCCAGCAGCTTACTGCGGACCTACGAGCAGTACTTC
-,TRBV5-1,TRBJ1-2,-,CASSPALGDYGYTF,TGCGCCAGCAGCCCTGCCTTGGGGGACTATGGCTACACCTTC
few,TRBV11-2,TRBJ2-1,TRBD2,CASSLVLTSGRARQFF,TGTGCCAGCAGCTTAGTTCTCACTAGCGGGAGAGCACGGCAGTTCTTC
-,TRBV5-1,TRBJ1-4,-,CASSSGLLTNEKLFF,TGCGCCAGCAGCTCCGGGTTACTAACTAATGAAAAACTGTTTTTT
-,TRBV5-1,TRBJ2-5,TRBD1,CASSFRGTGVYQETQYF,TGCGCCAGCAGCTTCCGGGGGACAGGAGTCTACCAAGAGACCCAGTACTTC
-,TRBV7-2,TRBJ1-2,-,CASSSMLGGYGYTF,TGTGCCAGCAGTTCAATGTTGGGGGGGTATGGCTACACCTTC
once,TRBV28,TRBJ1-2,-,CASSLQVRGYTF,TGTGCCAGCAGTTTACAGGTCCGGGGCTACACCTTC
-,TRBV6-6,TRBJ2-5,TRBD2,CASSYVSSGSGETQYF,TGTGCCAGCAGTTACGTGTCTAGCGGGAGTGGGGAGACCCAGTACTTC
-,TRBV5-1,TRBJ1-4,TRBD1,CASSPSGQGEKLFF,TGCGCCAGCAGCCCCTCGGGACAGGGTGAAAAATTGTTTTTT
-,TRBV6-5,TRBJ1-1,-,CASSYSRSPSVTEAFF,TGTGCCAGCAGTTACTCTAGAAGTCCGTCGGTCACTGAAGCTTTCTTT
once,TRBV14,TRBJ1-1,-,CASSQVARAGTEAFF,TGTGCCAGCAGCCAAGTTGCCAGGGCAGGCACTGAAGCTTTCTTT
once,TRBV29-1,TRBJ2-1,TRBD1,CSVTQGANEQFF,TGCAGCGTAACCCAGGGGGCCAATGAGCAGTTCTTC
-,TRBV5-1,TRBJ2-5,TRBD2,CASSRTSGRVGLETQYF,TGCGCCAGCAGTAGGACTAGCGGGAGAGTCGGATTAGAGACCCAGTACTTC
few,TRBV11-2,TRBJ2-1,TRBD2,CASSWTSVNEQFF,TGTGCCAGCAGCTGGACTAGCGTCAATGAGCAGTTCTTC
-,TRBV30,TRBJ1-6,-,CAWSFTPGGTYNSPLHF,TGTGCCTGGAGCTTCACACCAGGCGGGACCTATAATTCACCCCTCCACTTT
-,TRBV7-8,TRBJ2-2,-,CASSPHESYTGELFF,TGTGCCAGCAGCCCTCATGAGAGTTATACCGGGGAGCTGTTTTTT
-,TRBV7-9,TRBJ2-4,TRBD1,CASSLSDRGTKNIQYF,TGTGCCAGCAGCTTAAGCGACAGGGGGACCAAAAACATTCAGTACTTC
-,TRBV7-9,TRBJ1-6,TRBD1,CASSSLDRENSPLHF,TGTGCCAGCAGCTCTCTGGACAGGGAAAATTCACCCCTCCACTTT
-,TRBV5-1,TRBJ2-1,TRBD2,CASSLAVTSGSFSYNEQFF,TGCGCCAGCAGCTTGGCCGTGACTAGCGGGAGTTTCTCCTACAATGAGCAGTTCTTC
-,TRBV2,TRBJ2-2,TRBD2,CASSAREGPPGELFF,TGTGCCAGCAGCGCGCGGGAGGGCCCTCCCGGGGAGCTGTTTTTT
-,TRBV19,TRBJ2-3,TRBD2,CASSIPSGGTDTQYF,TGTGCCAGTAGTATACCTAGCGGGGGCACAGATACGCAGTATTTT
-,TRBV19,TRBJ2-6,-,CASQTGQSSGANVLTF,TGTGCCAGTCAGACAGGTCAAAGCTCTGGGGCCAACGTCCTGACTTTC
-,TRBV6-1,TRBJ2-7,TRBD2,CASKKSLAVYEQYF,TGTGCCAGCAAAAAAAGTCTAGCGGTTTACGAGCAGTACTTC
-,TRBV21-1,TRBJ2-2,-,CASSNDREQPTGELFF,TGTGCCAGCAGCAACGACAGGGAACAGCCCACCGGGGAGCTGTTTTTT
-,TRBV7-3,TRBJ2-1,TRBD2,CASSPGLGSYNEQFF,TGTGCCAGCAGCCCGGGACTAGGCTCCTACAATGAGCAGTTCTTC
-,TRBV15,TRBJ2-3,-,CATSAVGSEIDTQYF,TGTGCCACCAGTGCGGTGGGGAGCGAGATAGATACGCAGTATTTT
-,TRBV5-4,TRBJ2-7,TRBD2,CASSYTSGRAPHEQYF,TGTGCCAGCAGCTATACTAGCGGGAGGGCCCCCCACGAGCAGTACTTC
-,TRBV2,TRBJ2-5,TRBD2,CAISGTTQETQYF,TGTGCCATATCTGGGACTACCCAAGAGACCCAGTACTTC
few,TRBV6-5,TRBJ1-1,-,CASSHRQGWRTEAFF,TGTGCCAGCAGCCATAGGCAGGGGTGGCGCACTGAAGCTTTCTTT
-,TRBV2,TRBJ1-5,TRBD1,CASSVANRGRQPQHF,TGTGCCAGCAGTGTCGCCAACAGGGGGCGTCAGCCCCAGCATTTT
-,TRBV5-1,TRBJ2-2,TRBD1,CASSLDRGTGELFF,TGCGCCAGCAGCTTGGACAGGGGGACCGGGGAGCTGTTTTTT
-,TRBV19,TRBJ1-2,-,CASSPDPQGGGYTF,TGTGCCAGTAGTCCTGACCCCCAGGGAGGCGGCTACACCTTC
-,TRBV19,TRBJ2-4,-,CASSIVSGWSKNIQYF,TGTGCCAGTAGTATAGTGTCAGGCTGGTCCAAAAACATTCAGTACTTC
-,TRBV25-1,TRBJ2-5,-,CASSSPYRLAETQYF,TGTGCCAGCAGTTCGCCGTACAGGTTAGCAGAGACCCAGTACTTC
-,TRBV11-2,TRBJ1-2,-,CASRRDGFGGYTF,TGTGCCAGCAGACGGGACGGTTTCGGTGGCTACACCTTC
-,TRBV7-9,TRBJ1-5,-,CASSLGGFDQPQHF,TGTGCCAGCAGCTTAGGAGGGTTCGATCAGCCCCAGCATTTT
-,TRBV4-2,TRBJ1-4,TRBD1,CASSPGQGLGEKLFF,TGTGCCAGCAGCCCTGGACAGGGGTTGGGCGAAAAACTGTTTTTT
-,TRBV28,TRBJ2-5,-,CASSLRARQETQYF,TGTGCCAGCAGTTTACGGGCAAGACAAGAGACCCAGTACTTC
-,TRBV5-1,TRBJ1-1,-,CASSLVPGLNTEAFF,TGCGCCAGCAGCTTGGTCCCGGGGCTCAACACTGAAGCTTTCTTT
once,TRBV30,TRBJ2-7,-,CAWKRSGSGYEQYF,TGTGCCTGGAAGAGAAGCGGAAGCGGCTACGAGCAGTACTTC
-,TRBV10-1,TRBJ2-3,-,CASSFGQGGDLDTQYF,TGCGCCAGCAGTTTCGGACAGGGAGGGGACCTAGATACGCAGTATTTT
once,TRBV2,TRBJ2-7,-,CASSGTGYYEQYF,TGTGCCAGCAGCGGGACTGGATACTACGAGCAGTACTTC
once,TRBV19,TRBJ2-3,TRBD1,CASKRQGPSTDTQYF,TGTGCCAGCAAACGACAGGGGCCTAGCACAGATACGCAGTATTTT
-,TRBV19,TRBJ1-2,-,CASSTNDRLGYTF,TGTGCCAGTAGTACCAACGACAGGCTCGGCTACACCTTC
-,TRBV30,TRBJ2-5,-,CAWNNREKETQYF,TGTGCCTGGAATAACAGGGAGAAAGAGACCCAGTACTTC
-,TRBV27,TRBJ2-7,TRBD1,CASGIRRQGSYEQYF,TGTGCCAGCGGAATACGAAGACAGGGTTCCTACGAGCAGTACTTC
-,TRBV28,TRBJ2-7,-,CASSRSDEQYF,TGTGCCAGCAGCCGCAGCGACGAGCAGTACTTC
-,TRBV6-5,TRBJ2-7,-,CASSYSGASSYEQYF,TGTGCCAGCAGTTATAGCGGAGCAAGCTCCTACGAGCAGTACTTC
-,TRBV5-8,TRBJ2-1,-,CASRRRFVEGLRNEQFF,TGTGCCAGCAGGCGTCGATTCGTGGAGGGCCTTAGGAATGAGCAGTTCTTC
-,TRBV5-8,TRBJ2-3,-,CASQRTDTQYF,TGTGCCAGCCAGAGGACAGATACGCAGTATTTT
-,TRBV28,TRBJ2-3,TRBD2,CASSIAGKTTDTQYF,TGTGCCAGCAGTATAGCGGGGAAAACCACAGATACGCAGTATTTT
once,TRBV27,TRBJ1-2,-,CASSSLGYSGNYGYTF,TGTGCCAGCAGTTCCCTAGGATACTCGGGGAACTATGGCTACACCTTC